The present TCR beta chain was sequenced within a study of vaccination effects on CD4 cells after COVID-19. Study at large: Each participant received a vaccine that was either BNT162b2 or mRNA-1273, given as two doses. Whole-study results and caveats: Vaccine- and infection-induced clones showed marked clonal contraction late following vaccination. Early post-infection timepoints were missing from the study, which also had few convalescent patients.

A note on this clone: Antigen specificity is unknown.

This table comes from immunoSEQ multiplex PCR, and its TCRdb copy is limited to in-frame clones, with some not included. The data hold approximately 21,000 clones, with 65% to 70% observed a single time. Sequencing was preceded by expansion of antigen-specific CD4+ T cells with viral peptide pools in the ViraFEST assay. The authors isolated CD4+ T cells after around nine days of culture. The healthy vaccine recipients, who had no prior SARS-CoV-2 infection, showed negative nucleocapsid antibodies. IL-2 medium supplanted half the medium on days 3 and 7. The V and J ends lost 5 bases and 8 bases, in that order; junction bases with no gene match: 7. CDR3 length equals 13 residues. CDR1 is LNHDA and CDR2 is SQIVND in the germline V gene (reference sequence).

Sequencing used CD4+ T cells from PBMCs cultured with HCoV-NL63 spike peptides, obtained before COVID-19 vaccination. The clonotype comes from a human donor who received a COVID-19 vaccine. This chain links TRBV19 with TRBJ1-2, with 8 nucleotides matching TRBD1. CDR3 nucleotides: TGTGCCAGTAGTGGACAGGGAAGGCAAGGCTACACCTTC. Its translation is CASSGQGRQGYTF.